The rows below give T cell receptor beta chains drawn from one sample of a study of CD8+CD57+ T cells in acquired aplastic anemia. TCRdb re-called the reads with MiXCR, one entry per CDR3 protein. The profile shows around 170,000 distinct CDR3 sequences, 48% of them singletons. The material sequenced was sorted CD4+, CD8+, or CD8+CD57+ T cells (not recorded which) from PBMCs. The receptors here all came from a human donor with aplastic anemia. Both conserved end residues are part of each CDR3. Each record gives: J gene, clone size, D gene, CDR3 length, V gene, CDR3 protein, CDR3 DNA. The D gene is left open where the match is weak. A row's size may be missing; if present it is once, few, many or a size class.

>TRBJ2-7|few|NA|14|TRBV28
CASSLPRGPYEQYF
TGTGCCAGCAGTTTACCTAGGGGTCCCTACGAGCAGTACTTC
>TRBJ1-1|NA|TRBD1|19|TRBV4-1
CASSRVHRDRGHANTEAFF
TGCGCCAGCAGCCGCGTGCACCGGGACAGGGGGCATGCAAACACTGAAGCTTTCTTT
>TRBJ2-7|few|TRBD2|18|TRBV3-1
CASSRTSGRPRSAYEQYF
TGTGCCAGCAGCCGGACTAGCGGGAGGCCCCGCTCCGCCTACGAGCAGTACTTC
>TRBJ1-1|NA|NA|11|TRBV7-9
CASSGSLKAFF
TGTGCCAGCAGTGGCAGCCTCAAAGCTTTCTTT
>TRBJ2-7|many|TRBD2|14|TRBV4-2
CASSQGLAGEEQYF
TGTGCCAGCAGCCAAGGGTTAGCGGGAGAGGAGCAGTACTTC
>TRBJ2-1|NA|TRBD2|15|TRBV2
CASSYTGGSYNEQFF
TGTGCCAGCAGTTACACGGGGGGCTCCTACAATGAGCAGTTCTTC
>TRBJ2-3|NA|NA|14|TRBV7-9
CASSGRGSTDTQYF
TGTGCCAGCAGCGGACGAGGTAGCACAGATACGCAGTATTTT
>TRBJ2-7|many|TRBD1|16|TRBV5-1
CASSLDLRDSTYEQYF
TGCGCCAGCAGCTTGGATCTCCGGGACAGTACCTACGAGCAGTACTTC
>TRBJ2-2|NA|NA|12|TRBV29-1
CSVASRPGELFF
TGCAGCGTCGCGAGCCGGCCCGGGGAGCTGTTTTTT
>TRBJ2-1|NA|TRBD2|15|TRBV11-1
CASSPSGGARNEQFF
TGTGCCAGCAGTCCGAGCGGGGGGGCTCGGAATGAGCAGTTCTTC
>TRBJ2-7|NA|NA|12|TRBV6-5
CASSSTGSEQYF
TGTGCCAGCAGTTCGACCGGGAGCGAGCAGTACTTC
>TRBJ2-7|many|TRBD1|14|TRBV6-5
CASSYRGQGYEQYF
TGTGCCAGCAGCTACAGGGGGCAAGGCTACGAGCAGTACTTC
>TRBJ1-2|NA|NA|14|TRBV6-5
CASSNPGRQYGYTF
TGTGCCAGCAGTAACCCGGGACGGCAATATGGCTACACCTTC
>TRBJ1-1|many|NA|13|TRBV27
CASSLRRNTEAFF
TGTGCCAGCAGTTTACGCAGGAACACTGAAGCTTTCTTT
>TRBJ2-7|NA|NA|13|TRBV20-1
CSAVGRASYEQYF
TGCAGTGCCGTAGGACGGGCCTCCTACGAGCAGTACTTC
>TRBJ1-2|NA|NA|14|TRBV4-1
CASSQDGDNYGYTF
TGCGCCAGCAGCCAAGATGGCGATAACTATGGCTACACCTTC
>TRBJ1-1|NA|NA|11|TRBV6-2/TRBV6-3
CASTQGGEAFF
TGTGCCAGCACCCAGGGTGGTGAAGCTTTCTTT
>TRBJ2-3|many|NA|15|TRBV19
CASSARELGTDTQYF
TGTGCCAGTAGTGCCCGCGAACTAGGCACAGATACGCAGTATTTT
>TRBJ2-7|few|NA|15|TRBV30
CAWSVLRLSSYEQYF
TGTGCCTGGAGTGTACTGCGACTTAGCTCCTACGAGCAGTACTTC
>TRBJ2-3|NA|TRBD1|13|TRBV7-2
CASSLDRVNTQYF
TGTGCCAGCAGCTTGGACAGGGTAAATACGCAGTATTTT
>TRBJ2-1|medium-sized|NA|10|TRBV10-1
CASRGAGNGF
TGCGCCAGCCGAGGGGCGGGCAATGGTTTC
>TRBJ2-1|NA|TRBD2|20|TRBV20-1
CSARDSFPNLREVVVNEQFF
TGCAGTGCTAGAGATTCTTTTCCGAACCTGCGGGAGGTTGTGGTCAATGAGCAGTTCTTC
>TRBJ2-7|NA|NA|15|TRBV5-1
CASSPSAGRSYEQYF
TGCGCCAGCAGCCCCTCGGCCGGGAGATCCTACGAGCAGTACTTC
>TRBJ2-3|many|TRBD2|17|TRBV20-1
CSATGIHGTSGPYTQYF
TGCAGTGCTACCGGTATACACGGGACTAGCGGGCCTTATACGCAGTATTTT
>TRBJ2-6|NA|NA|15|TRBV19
CASGAGLSGANVLTF
TGTGCCAGTGGCGCAGGCCTCTCTGGGGCCAACGTCCTGACTTTC
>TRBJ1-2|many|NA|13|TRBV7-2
CASSTTGIYGYTF
TGTGCCAGCAGCACGACAGGCATCTATGGCTACACCTTC
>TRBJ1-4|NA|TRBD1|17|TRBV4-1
CASSQVNRGRRNEKLFF
TGCGCCAGCAGCCAAGTCAACAGGGGGCGTCGGAATGAAAAACTGTTTTTT
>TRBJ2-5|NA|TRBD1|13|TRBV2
CASSAGTGGTQYF
TGTGCCAGCAGTGCCGGGACAGGGGGAACCCAGTACTTC
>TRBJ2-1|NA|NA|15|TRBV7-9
CASSSYPNRPNEQFF
TGTGCCAGCAGCTCGTATCCCAACAGGCCCAATGAGCAGTTCTTC
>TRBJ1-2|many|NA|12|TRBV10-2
CASSESRYGYTF
TGCGCCAGCAGTGAGTCCCGCTATGGCTACACCTTC
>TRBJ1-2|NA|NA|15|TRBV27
CASSPRGGWDYGYTF
TGTGCCAGCAGTCCCCGTGGAGGGTGGGACTATGGCTACACCTTC
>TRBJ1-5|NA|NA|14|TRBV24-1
CATSGGTSNQPQHF
TGTGCCACCAGTGGGGGTACTAGCAATCAGCCCCAGCATTTT
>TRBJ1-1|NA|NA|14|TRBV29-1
CSVRDAPMNTEAFF
TGCAGCGTGCGGGATGCCCCAATGAACACTGAAGCTTTCTTT
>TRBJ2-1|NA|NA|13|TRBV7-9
CASRFVWVDEQFF
TGTGCCAGCAGGTTTGTCTGGGTTGATGAGCAGTTCTTC
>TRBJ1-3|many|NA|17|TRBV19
CASSTLGRPSSGNTIYF
TGTGCCAGTAGTACTCTTGGACGGCCGAGCTCTGGAAACACCATATATTTT
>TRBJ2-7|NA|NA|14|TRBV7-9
CASSSPGHQYEQYF
TGTGCCAGCAGCAGTCCGGGACATCAATACGAGCAGTACTTC
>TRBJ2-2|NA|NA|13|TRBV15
CATSRDLGGELFF
TGTGCCACCAGCAGAGATCTCGGCGGGGAGCTGTTTTTT
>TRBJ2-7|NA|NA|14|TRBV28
CASTQGRETYEQYF
TGTGCCAGCACCCAGGGGCGGGAGACCTACGAGCAGTACTTC
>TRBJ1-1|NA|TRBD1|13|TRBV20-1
CSARGQQNTEAFF
TGCAGTGCTAGGGGACAGCAGAACACTGAAGCTTTCTTT
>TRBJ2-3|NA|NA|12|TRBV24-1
CANKDGSDTQYF
TGTGCCAATAAGGACGGTTCCGATACGCAGTATTTT
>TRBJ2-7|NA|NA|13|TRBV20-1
CSARVGGTYEQYF
TGCAGTGCTAGAGTGGGCGGGACCTACGAGCAGTACTTC
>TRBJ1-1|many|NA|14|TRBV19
CASRNSGVNTEAFF
TGTGCCAGTAGGAACTCCGGTGTTAACACTGAAGCTTTCTTT